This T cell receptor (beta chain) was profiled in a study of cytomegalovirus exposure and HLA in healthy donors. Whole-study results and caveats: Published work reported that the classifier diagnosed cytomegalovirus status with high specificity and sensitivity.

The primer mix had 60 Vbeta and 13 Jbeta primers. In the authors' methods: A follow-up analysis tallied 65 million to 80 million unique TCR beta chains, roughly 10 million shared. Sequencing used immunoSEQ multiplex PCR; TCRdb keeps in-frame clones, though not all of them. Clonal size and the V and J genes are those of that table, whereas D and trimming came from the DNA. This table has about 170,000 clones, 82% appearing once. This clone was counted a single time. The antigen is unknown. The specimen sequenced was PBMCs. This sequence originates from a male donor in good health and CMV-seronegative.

For the CDR3, the DNA is TGCGCCAGCAGCCCTGAGGACAGGCGTTTGTACTTC. Its translation is CASSPEDRRLYF. The chain uses TRBV4-1 and TRBJ2-7; 7 bases are a match to TRBD1. The CDR3 is 12 residues long. V gave up 4 bases and J gave up 12 bases; unmatched junction bases: 9. The germline gives CDR1 MGHRA, CDR2 YSYEKL.